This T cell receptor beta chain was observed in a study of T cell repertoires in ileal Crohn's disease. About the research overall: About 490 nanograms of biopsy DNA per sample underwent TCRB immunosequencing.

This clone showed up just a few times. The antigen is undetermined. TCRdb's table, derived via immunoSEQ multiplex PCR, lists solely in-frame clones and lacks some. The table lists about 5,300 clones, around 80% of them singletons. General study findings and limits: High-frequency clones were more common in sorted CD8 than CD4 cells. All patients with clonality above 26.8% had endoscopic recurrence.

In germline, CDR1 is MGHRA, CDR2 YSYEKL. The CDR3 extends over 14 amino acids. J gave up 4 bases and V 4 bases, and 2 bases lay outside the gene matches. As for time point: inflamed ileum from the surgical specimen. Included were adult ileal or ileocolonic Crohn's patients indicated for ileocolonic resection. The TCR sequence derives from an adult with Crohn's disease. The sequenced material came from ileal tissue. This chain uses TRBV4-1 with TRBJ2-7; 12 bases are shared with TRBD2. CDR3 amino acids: CASSRTSGVYEQYF. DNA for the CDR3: TGCGCCAGCAGCCGGACTAGCGGGGTATACGAGCAGTACTTC.